The 28 T cell receptor beta chains reported below all come from one sample, sequenced in a study of T cell responses to AZD1222 COVID-19 vaccine. Method: immunoSEQ multiplex PCR; TCRdb's copy keeps in-frame clones and lacks some. The table lists approximately 170,000 clones, around 88% of them singletons. The sample here was peripheral blood, taken 28 days after the second AZD1222 dose. Source of these receptors: an adult who received the AZD1222 COVID-19 vaccine.

This clone was seen just once. The J gene is TRBJ2-5, the V gene TRBV9; D is possibly TRBD1 or TRBD2 (6 bases each). Germline V lookup: CDR1 SGDLS, CDR2 YYNGEE. V was trimmed by 7 bases and J by 7 bases, leaving 11 bases between them. CDR3 length: 11 residues. CDR3 loop: CASGGPGTQYF. In DNA form, the CDR3 reads TGTGCCAGCGGGGGGCCCGGGACCCAGTACTTC.

This chain joins TRBV3-1 (or the pseudogene TRBV3-2) and TRBJ1-2; D might be TRBD1 (5 bases). Germline CDR1 reads LGHDT; CDR2 reads YNNKEL (reference sequence). Trimming stripped 2 bases from V and 8 bases from J, with 12 bases between. This CDR3 comprises 13 residues. CDR3 DNA sequence: TGTGCCAGCAGCCAATGGGGGTATGAGGGCTACACCTTC. Its protein product is CASSQWGYEGYTF.

The chain couples TRBV5-1 to TRBJ2-6; TRBD1 aligns across 8 bases. The V gene's germline CDR1 is SGHRS and CDR2 YFSETQ. The junction had 16 bases not matched to a gene; V was cut back by 2 bases and J by 0 bases. This CDR3 has 21 amino acids. CDR3 amino acids: CASSFSDRAHRVDSGANVLTF. CDR3 bases: TGCGCCAGCAGCTTTTCGGACAGGGCTCATCGGGTCGACTCTGGGGCCAACGTCCTGACTTTC.

This clone was found once. The genes are TRBV29-1 and TRBJ1-2; D is uncertain. Trimming removed 6 bases from V and 8 bases from J, with 7 bases in between. This CDR3 is 9 amino acids long. Germline loops: CDR1 SQVTM, CDR2 ANQGSEA. Written as DNA, the CDR3 is TGCAGCGTCGTTGAAGGCTACACCTTC. Its translation is CSVVEGYTF.

This clone was seen only a few times. V is TRBV6-1 and J is TRBJ1-6; maybe TRBD1 (5 bases). Germline V lookup: CDR1 MNHNS, CDR2 SASEGT. With 3 bases removed from V and 0 bases from J, the gap between germline ends came to 15 bases. The CDR3 runs to 18 residues. The CDR3 sequence: CASSDLTQGSSYNSPLHF. Here the CDR3 DNA reads TGTGCCAGCAGTGACTTGACCCAGGGCAGCTCCTATAATTCACCCCTCCACTTT.

The DNA of the CDR3 is TGTGCCAGCAGCCCCACCGGAGGGTCCGCCTACGAGCAGTACTTC. Amino acids: CASSPTGGSAYEQYF. This chain uses TRBV7-3 with TRBJ2-7, with D possibly being TRBD2 (6 bases). This CDR3 has 15 amino acids. Looked up from germline, CDR1 is SGHTA and CDR2 is FQGTGA. V shed 5 bases and J shed 2 bases, with 16 bases lying between them.

This chain connects TRBV20-1 to TRBJ2-5; D is unresolved. Per the germline V gene, CDR1 is DFQATT and CDR2 is SNEGSKA (reference sequence). V lost 4 bases to trimming and J lost 5 bases, with 8 bases between them. This CDR3 spans 11 amino acids. CDR3 nucleotides: TGCAGTGCTACAGTTGGGGAGACCCAGTACTTC. Encoded protein: CSATVGETQYF.

This clone has a single count. The J gene is TRBJ1-6, the V gene TRBV5-6, with a tentative D call TRBD1 (5 bases). CDR3 length: 15 residues. The germline CDR1 and CDR2 sequences are SGHDT and YYEEEE. The V end lost 4 bases, the J end lost 5 bases, and 13 bases lay between the germline ends. DNA of the CDR3: TGTGCCAGCAGCCCGGGACCAAACGATAATTCACCCCTCCACTTT. Translation: CASSPGPNDNSPLHF.

V gene TRBV7-9 combines with J gene TRBJ1-6; 11 bases are shared with TRBD1. CDR1 is SEHNR, CDR2 FQNEAQ, per germline (reference sequence). The CDR3 is 19 residues long. With V trimmed by 1 base and J by 6 bases, 11 bases remained unmatched. CDR3 nucleotides: TGTGCCAGCAGCTTAGTTCTTCGGACAGGGGGCGATGGTAATTCACCCCTCCACTTT. This codes for CASSLVLRTGGDGNSPLHF. The full variable domain, its missing parts supplied by reference TRBV7-9 and TRBJ1-6, is DTGVSQNPRHKITKRGQNVTFRCDPISEHNRLYWYRQTLGQGPEFLTYFQNEAQLEKSRLLSDRFSAERPKGSFSTLEIQRTEQGDSAMYLCASSLVLRTGGDGNSPLHFGNGTRLTVT.

The rearrangement uses TRBV19 and TRBJ1-1, with D unclear. There are 16 residues in the CDR3. V dropped 3 bases and J dropped 1 base, with 15 bases sitting between them. From germline, CDR1 is LNHDA and CDR2 SQIVND (reference sequence). CDR3 sequence reads: CASSIPWQTRNTEAFF. The CDR3 bases are TGTGCCAGTAGTATCCCGTGGCAAACACGGAACACTGAAGCTTTCTTT.

The rearrangement links TRBV12-3 or TRBV12-4 to TRBJ2-1; the D is unclear. This CDR3 is built from 13 residues. Trimming removed 10 bases from V and 5 bases from J, with 15 bases in between. CDR3 in amino acids: CATREQMNNEQFF. Here the CDR3 DNA reads TGTGCCACGCGAGAGCAAATGAACAATGAGCAGTTCTTC.

This clone was counted between two and nine times. V usage is TRBV19 and J usage is TRBJ2-7, with no clear D. CDR3 size: 14 residues. Looked up from germline, CDR1 is LNHDA and CDR2 is SQIVND (reference sequence). Deletions cut 5 bases from V and 1 base from J, with 12 bases between. DNA for the CDR3: TGTGCCAGTAGTCCCTTAGGAGTATCCTACGAGCAGTACTTC. Protein: CASSPLGVSYEQYF.

The V call is TRBV19, the J call TRBJ2-7; D possibly uses TRBD1 or TRBD2 (5 bases each). Trimming took off 8 bases at V and 3 bases at J, with 17 bases between the two ends. CDR1 LNHDA and CDR2 SQIVND come from the germline V gene (reference sequence). The CDR3 runs to 14 residues. CDR3 amino acids: CASGEGPTSYEQYF. DNA for the CDR3: TGTGCCAGTGGAGAGGGACCGACAAGCTACGAGCAGTACTTC.

V and J are TRBV29-1 and TRBJ2-2, with 11 bases fitting TRBD2. V gave up 5 bases and J gave up 0 bases; unmatched junction bases: 8. CDR3 size: 17 residues. Per the germline V gene, CDR1 is SQVTM and CDR2 is ANQGSEA. CDR3 amino acids: CSVKGLAGGPNTGELFF. In DNA, the CDR3 is TGCAGCGTTAAGGGTCTAGCGGGGGGCCCGAACACCGGGGAGCTGTTTTTT.

The V call is TRBV18, the J call TRBJ1-2, with D hard to call. The germline V gene has CDR1 KGHSH and CDR2 LQKENI. V lost 2 bases and J 8 bases, leaving 15 bases between the germline ends. The CDR3 covers 14 residues. In DNA form, the CDR3 reads TGTGCCAGCTCACCAAACTCTCGCGATGGAGGCTACACCTTC. Amino acids: CASSPNSRDGGYTF.

On this clone: This specimen includes other DNA sequences encoding the same CDR3. DNA for the CDR3: TGTGCCAGCAGTTTATTAAACACTGAAGCTTTCTTT. Protein sequence: CASSLLNTEAFF. The rearrangement joins TRBV28 to TRBJ1-1; no reliable D call. The CDR3 covers 12 residues. V was pared by 1 base and J by 2 bases, with 2 bases between. Looked up from germline, CDR1 is MDHEN and CDR2 is SYDVKM.

V and J are TRBV7-9 and TRBJ2-6, with TRBD1 as a possible D gene (5 bases). The germline V and J ends were trimmed by 5 bases and 1 base, with 12 bases remaining between them. Germline assignment: CDR1 SEHNR and CDR2 FQNEAQ (reference sequence). CDR3 length: 16 residues. The DNA for the CDR3 is TGTGCCAGCAGCCGTATGGCAGGGTCTGGGGCCAACGTCCTGACTTTC. Encoded protein: CASSRMAGSGANVLTF.

The chain's CDR3 is CASSEIGPEGGYTF. The CDR3, as DNA: TGTGCCAGCAGTGAAATAGGGCCGGAGGGTGGCTACACCTTC. The chain employs TRBV2 and TRBJ1-2; D is ambiguous. Per the germline V gene, CDR1 is SNHLY and CDR2 is FYNNEI. The germline V and J ends were trimmed by 2 bases and 7 bases, with 14 bases remaining between them. This CDR3 is built from 14 residues.

The chain couples TRBV7-6 to TRBJ2-2; 11 nucleotides agree with TRBD2. This CDR3 is built from 17 residues. Germline CDR1 is SGHVS and CDR2 is FNYEAQ. The V gene end was trimmed by 2 bases and the J gene end by 0 bases; junction bases not matched to a gene: 2. As DNA, the CDR3 is TGTGCCAGCAGCTTACTAGCGGGGGGCGCGAACACCGGGGAGCTGTTTTTT. Encoded protein: CASSLLAGGANTGELFF.

The chain is built from TRBV6-1 and TRBJ1-1; D remains unclear. CDR1 and CDR2 (germline): MNHNS, SASEGT. The germline V and J ends were trimmed by 2 bases and 1 base, with 8 bases remaining between them. This CDR3 has 14 amino acids. DNA for the CDR3: TGTGCCAGCAGTGAAAGGACGGGGAACACTGAAGCTTTCTTT. This encodes CASSERTGNTEAFF.

The chain is built from TRBV18 and TRBJ1-6; D is undetermined. CDR3 length: 15 residues. From germline, CDR1 is KGHSH and CDR2 LQKENI. Between the trimmed V and J ends, which lost 0 bases and 6 bases, there was a span of 9 bases. The CDR3 loop reads CASSPPLESNSPLHF. In DNA form, the CDR3 reads TGTGCCAGCTCACCACCCCTCGAGTCTAATTCACCCCTCCACTTT.

CDR3: CASKRLAGLQETQYF. The CDR3 coding sequence is TGTGCCAGCAAAAGACTAGCGGGGCTCCAAGAGACCCAGTACTTC. The V call is TRBV6-5, the J call TRBJ2-5, with 11 nucleotides matching TRBD2. The trim removed 7 bases at V and 1 base at J, leaving 5 bases unmatched. The CDR3 has 15 residues. From germline, CDR1 is MNHEY and CDR2 SVGAGI.

The chain combines TRBV15 with TRBJ2-2; no reliable D call. Trimming shortened V by 1 base and J by 3 bases, and 6 bases separated the two germline ends. This CDR3 is 14 amino acids long. Per germline, CDR1 LNHNV and CDR2 YYDKDF (reference sequence). The CDR3 nucleotides are TGTGCCACCAGCAGAGTAGCCGACACCGGGGAGCTGTTTTTT. This translates into CATSRVADTGELFF.

The chain employs TRBV3-1 (or the pseudogene TRBV3-2) and TRBJ1-1, with 7 nucleotides matching TRBD1. Germline V gene sequence: CDR1 LGHDT, CDR2 YNNKEL (reference sequence). The V and J ends lost 4 bases and 0 bases, in that order; junction bases with no gene match: 2. The CDR3 covers 14 residues. The CDR3 is CASSRDRLNTEAFF. The CDR3 DNA follows: TGTGCCAGCAGCCGGGACAGATTGAACACTGAAGCTTTCTTT.

This chain links TRBV30 with TRBJ1-1, with D possibly TRBD1 on 6 matching bases. Germline CDR1 and CDR2: GTSNPN and SVGIG (reference sequence). The V and J ends lost 2 bases and 4 bases respectively, with 11 bases between them. The CDR3 consists of 13 residues. The CDR3: CAWSIGTSTEAFF. CDR3 coding DNA: TGTGCCTGGAGTATAGGGACAAGCACTGAAGCTTTCTTT.

The chain links TRBV19 to TRBJ2-7; D is perhaps TRBD1 (5 bases). The CDR3 sequence is 15 residues long. The V gene's germline CDR1 is LNHDA and CDR2 SQIVND (reference sequence). Trimming stripped 3 bases from V and 3 bases from J, with 15 bases between. CDR3 bases: TGTGCCAGTAGTATCACCCACGACAGTCACTACGAGCAGTACTTC. Its protein is CASSITHDSHYEQYF.

The rearrangement uses TRBV5-1 and TRBJ2-7, with D perhaps matching TRBD1 or TRBD2 (5 bases each). Per the germline V gene, CDR1 is SGHRS and CDR2 is YFSETQ. This CDR3 has 15 amino acids. Trimming took off 0 bases at V and 3 bases at J, with 13 bases between the two ends. The CDR3 DNA is TGCGCCAGCAGCTTGGTGGGTCAGGGAGACTACGAGCAGTACTTC. Translation gives CASSLVGQGDYEQYF.

This clone was counted only a few times. The chain joins TRBV2 to TRBJ1-2; maybe TRBD1 (5 bases). Germline V CDR1 and CDR2: SNHLY, FYNNEI. V lost 3 bases, J lost 7 bases, and 18 bases lay in between. The length of the CDR3 is 15 residues. DNA of the CDR3: TGTGCCAGCAGTGAGGGACGACTACGGCCGACTGGCTACACCTTC. It specifies CASSEGRLRPTGYTF. The whole variable domain, filled in from reference TRBV2 and TRBJ1-2, reads EPEVTQTPSHQVTQMGQEVILRCVPISNHLYFYWYRQILGQKVEFLVSFYNNEISEKSEIFDDQFSVERPDGSNFTLKIRSTKLEDSAMYFCASSEGRLRPTGYTFGSGTRLTVV.